Here is one T cell receptor beta chain with its context. What it binds is not known. TCRdb's copy holds only in-frame clones and misses some; the assay was immunoSEQ multiplex PCR. The sample yields roughly 150,000 clones, more than 70% seen once. The data derive from a study of T cell responses to AZD1222 COVID-19 vaccine. Broader study findings: At baseline, just a handful of AZD1222 recipients tested seropositive.

The source material was peripheral blood, sampled on day 0 of MenACWY control vaccination. The TCR comes from an adult in good health.

Here the CDR3 DNA reads TGTGCCAGCAGGCGGGGAGGCGACTACAATGAGCAGTTCTTC. It codes for CASRRGGDYNEQFF. The genes are TRBV11-3 and TRBJ2-1; TRBD2 is a possible D gene (6 bases). This CDR3 is 14 amino acids long. The V and J ends lost 6 bases and 3 bases respectively, with 12 bases between them. The germline CDR1 and CDR2 sequences are SGHNT and YENEEA. Full variable domain (outside the CDR3, taken from reference TRBV11-3 and TRBJ2-1): EAGVVQSPRYKIIEKKQPVAFWCNPISGHNTLYWYLQNLGQGPELLIRYENEEAVDDSQLPKDRFSAERLKGVDSTLKIQPAELGDSAVYLCASRRGGDYNEQFFGPGTRLTVL.